The 30 T cell receptor beta chains given below trace back to one sample, sequenced in a study of CD8+CD57+ T cells in acquired aplastic anemia (dated by TCRdb to between 2018 and 2020). The sequencing machine was an Illumina HiSeq 2000. TCR beta VDJ combination and CDR3 sequence profiling used genomic DNA as the template. TCRdb's own reprocessing of the public reads used fastp at Q25 and MiXCR and kept productive beta chains. Rows with one shared CDR3 protein collapse into an entry with the most common genes and DNA. The sample table records just over 200,000 distinct CDR3 sequences; 65% of these occur just once. The ten most abundant clones make up 58% of the sample. Patients chosen for sequencing had shown expansion of CD8+CD57+ cells by flow cytometry. Sample: sorted CD4+, CD8+, or CD8+CD57+ T cells (not recorded which) from PBMCs. These receptors all come from a human donor with aplastic anemia.

This clonotype has only a few counts. The J gene is TRBJ2-2, the V gene TRBV2, with 8 bases fitting TRBD1. The CDR3 covers 13 residues. CDR1 and CDR2 from the germline V gene are SNHLY and FYNNEI. Trimming removed 6 bases from V and 9 bases from J; junction bases left unmatched: 6. CDR3 DNA: TGTGCCAGCAGGGGACAGGCCCTCCGGGAGCTGTTTTTT. Protein sequence: CASRGQALRELFF.

In this sample, this clonotype turned up once. A much larger clone lies one base from this, so it may be a read error. The gene calls are TRBV9 and TRBJ1-3, with 8 bases aligning to TRBD1. Germline V gene lookup returns CDR1 SGDLS and CDR2 YYNGEE. The CDR3 has 18 amino acids. CDR3 bases: TGTGCCAGCAGCATCAACCCGGGACAGGCGGTCTCTGGAAACACCGTATATTTT. Protein: CASSINPGQAVSGNTVYF.

This CDR3 reads CSARTSGANVLTF. CDR3 in DNA: TGCAGTGCGAGAACCTCTGGGGCCAACGTCCTGACTTTC. The chain links TRBV20-1 to TRBJ2-6; unclear D gene. This CDR3 comprises 13 residues. The V end lost 6 bases, the J end lost 0 bases, and 6 bases lay between the germline ends. Germline CDR1 DFQATT, CDR2 SNEGSKA (reference sequence).

The rearrangement links TRBV19 to TRBJ1-5; D is perhaps TRBD1 (5 bases). CDR1 and CDR2 from the germline V gene are LNHDA and SQIVND (reference sequence). The germline V and J ends were trimmed by 6 bases and 6 bases, with 18 bases remaining between them. This CDR3 region has 15 residues. The CDR3 nucleotides read TGTGCCAGTAGGGGGGACGTCAGGGTAGTTCAGCCCCAGCATTTT. Translated, it gives CASRGDVRVVQPQHF.

This clonotype appeared a few times. The chain uses TRBV2 and TRBJ2-1; perhaps D is TRBD1 or TRBD2 (5 bases each). The CDR3 consists of 14 residues. Germline V gives CDR1 SNHLY, CDR2 FYNNEI. V gave up 7 bases and J gave up 10 bases, with 20 bases separating them. CDR3 protein: CASTYQGWGGEQFF. The CDR3 DNA follows: TGTGCCAGCACCTACCAGGGCTGGGGCGGGGAGCAGTTCTTC.

This clonotype was found a few times. V gene TRBV7-9 combines with J gene TRBJ2-6; D ambiguous. This CDR3 has 17 amino acids. Germline values: CDR1 SEHNR, CDR2 FQNEAQ (reference sequence). V lost 5 bases, J lost 1 base, and 15 bases lay in between. CDR3 sequence (DNA): TGTGCCAGCAGCGGTGCGGCGCAAGTATCTGGGGCCAACGTCCTGACTTTC. Translating gives CASSGAAQVSGANVLTF.

V usage is TRBV7-3 and J usage is TRBJ2-1, with 8 bases lining up with TRBD1. Trimming cost V 5 bases and J 5 bases; bases outside gene matches: 8. Germline CDR1 SGHTA, CDR2 FQGTGA. The CDR3 covers 15 residues. This CDR3 reads CASSLGQGANNEQFF. In nucleotides, the CDR3 is TGTGCCAGCAGCCTGGGGCAGGGGGCTAACAATGAGCAGTTCTTC.

This chain joins TRBV5-6 and TRBJ1-2; a weak D match, TRBD1 (6 bases). The CDR3 contains 16 residues. Trimming shortened V by 0 bases and J by 0 bases, and 12 bases separated the two germline ends. Germline CDR1 and CDR2: SGHDT and YYEEEE. The CDR3 spells CASSLAGQPTNYGYTF. CDR3 DNA sequence: TGTGCCAGCAGCTTGGCAGGACAGCCTACTAACTATGGCTACACCTTC.

V is TRBV19 and J is TRBJ2-2, with 7 bases fitting TRBD1. Germline loops: CDR1 LNHDA, CDR2 SQIVND (reference sequence). CDR3 length: 13 residues. V shed 7 bases, J shed 7 bases, and the junction held 6 bases outside the gene matches. Here the CDR3 reads CASNTGDYGELFF. In nucleotides, the CDR3 is TGTGCCAGTAACACAGGGGATTACGGGGAGCTGTTTTTT.

The rearrangement links TRBV5-8 to TRBJ2-5, with D hard to call. The CDR3 contains 14 residues. Germline CDR1 reads SGHTS; CDR2 reads YDEGEE. Trimming shortened V by 4 bases and J by 3 bases, and 13 bases separated the two germline ends. The DNA of the CDR3 is TGTGCCAGCAGCCCGACCGGGCAGGAAGAGACCCAGTACTTC. Translated, it gives CASSPTGQEETQYF.

The V call is TRBV15, the J call TRBJ2-5, with D possibly matching TRBD1 (6 bases). CDR3 size: 16 residues. Deletions cut 5 bases from V and 0 bases from J, with 16 bases between. Germline values: CDR1 LNHNV, CDR2 YYDKDF (reference sequence). CDR3 bases: TGTGCCACCAGCCAGCTCAGGGGCCGATACCAAGAGACCCAGTACTTC. Encoded protein: CATSQLRGRYQETQYF.

This clonotype was seen at least ten times. The V call is TRBV20-1, the J call TRBJ2-7; D remains unclear. The germline gives CDR1 DFQATT, CDR2 SNEGSKA (reference sequence). V dropped 6 bases and J dropped 0 bases, with 12 bases sitting between them. The CDR3 is 13 residues long. The CDR3 region is CSADDASSYEQYF. The DNA for the CDR3 is TGCAGTGCCGATGACGCGAGCTCCTACGAGCAGTACTTC.

Concerning this clonotype itself: The junction departs from germline at one end; a sequencing error may be responsible. The chain uses TRBV9 and TRBJ2-2; 8 nucleotides align to TRBD2. The CDR3 has 12 residues. Germline CDR1 SGDLS, CDR2 YYNGEE. CDR3 coding DNA: TGTGCCAGCAGCGCCATTAGCGGGGAGCTGTTTTTC. It encodes CASSAISGELFF.

This clonotype was seen a few times. The V gene is TRBV20-1, the J gene TRBJ2-7, with no clear D. Germline V lookup: CDR1 DFQATT, CDR2 SNEGSKA (reference sequence). Trimming removed 1 base at V and 4 bases at J, with 14 bases between. The CDR3 spans 14 residues. CDR3 loop: CSARAPSSWYEQYF. In DNA, the CDR3 is TGCAGTGCTAGAGCTCCGTCATCGTGGTACGAGCAGTACTTC.

The chain carries TRBV11-2 and TRBJ1-4; 10 bases map to TRBD1. The J segment lost 5 bases and the V segment lost 5 bases, leaving 5 bases of the junction unmatched. The CDR3 is 15 amino acids. Germline V lookup: CDR1 SGHAT, CDR2 FQNNGV. CDR3 amino acids: CASSPWDRGNEKLFF. The CDR3 nucleotides read TGTGCCAGCAGCCCGTGGGACAGGGGAAATGAAAAACTGTTTTTT.

This clonotype was seen only a few times. The rearrangement uses TRBV15 and TRBJ1-5; D gene unclear. Germline V gene lookup returns CDR1 LNHNV and CDR2 YYDKDF (reference sequence). The ends were cut back, 9 bases at V and 1 base at J, with 13 bases in the middle. The CDR3 loop spans 14 amino acids. CDR3 coding DNA: TGTGCCACAGGAGAGTGGGGAAGCAATCAGCCCCAGCATTTT. As protein: CATGEWGSNQPQHF. The variable domain in full, completed from reference TRBV15 and TRBJ1-5, reads DAMVIQNPRYQVTQFGKPVTLSCSQTLNHNVMYWYQQKSSQAPKLLFHYYDKDFNNEADTPDNFQSRRPNTSFCFLDIRSPGLGDTAMYLCATGEWGSNQPQHFGDGTRLSIL.

The CDR3 loop is CASSKGGAGAVYGYTF. In DNA form, the CDR3 reads TGTGCCAGCAGTAAAGGGGGCGCTGGGGCAGTATATGGCTACACCTTC. The chain carries TRBV2 and TRBJ1-2, with 7 bases fitting TRBD1. After removal of 5 bases from V and 5 bases from J, the junction contained 14 bases not matched to a gene. The length of the CDR3 is 16 residues. Germline V gene sequence: CDR1 SNHLY, CDR2 FYNNEI.

The J gene is TRBJ2-1, the V gene TRBV4-2; 11 bases are shared with TRBD2. The CDR3 runs 15 residues. V trimming: 0 bases; J trimming: 6 bases; junction bases outside the gene matches: 1. Germline V CDR1 and CDR2: LGHNA, YNFKEQ. DNA for the CDR3: TGTGCCAGCAGCCAAGATAGCGGGGGGGCCAATGAGCAGTTCTTC. Its protein is CASSQDSGGANEQFF.

This clonotype was counted only a few times. The chain carries TRBV10-3 and TRBJ1-1; maybe TRBD1 (5 bases). Germline CDR1 and CDR2: ENHRY and SYGVKD. The CDR3 sequence is 12 residues long. Trimming cost V 11 bases and J 2 bases, with 12 bases left between them. The CDR3 protein is CAALGPNTEAFF. For the CDR3, the DNA is TGTGCCGCCCTGGGACCTAACACTGAAGCTTTCTTT.

The chain employs TRBV7-9 and TRBJ2-1; the match to TRBD1 covers 9 bases. Germline CDR1 SEHNR, CDR2 FQNEAQ (reference sequence). The CDR3 has 15 amino acids. J gave up 6 bases and V 5 bases, and 8 bases lay outside the gene matches. CDR3 residues: CASSPFRDRVNEQFF. In nucleotides, the CDR3 is TGTGCCAGCAGCCCATTCAGGGACAGGGTCAATGAGCAGTTCTTC. The complete variable domain, with remaining parts taken from reference TRBV7-9 and TRBJ2-1, reads DTGVSQNPRHKITKRGQNVTFRCDPISEHNRLYWYRQTLGQGPEFLTYFQNEAQLEKSRLLSDRFSAERPKGSFSTLEIQRTEQGDSAMYLCASSPFRDRVNEQFFGPGTRLTVL.

The chain joins TRBV7-9 to TRBJ2-5; D is undetermined. This CDR3 is 14 amino acids long. Germline CDR1 is SEHNR and CDR2 is FQNEAQ (reference sequence). Trimming pared 5 bases from V and 5 bases from J, leaving 15 bases between. CDR3 region: CASSPRTLGETQYF. As DNA, the CDR3 is TGTGCCAGCAGCCCGCGTACTCTAGGGGAGACCCAGTACTTC. Full variable domain (outside the CDR3, taken from reference TRBV7-9 and TRBJ2-5): DTGVSQNPRHKITKRGQNVTFRCDPISEHNRLYWYRQTLGQGPEFLTYFQNEAQLEKSRLLSDRFSAERPKGSFSTLEIQRTEQGDSAMYLCASSPRTLGETQYFGPGTRLLVL.

There are a few counts of this clonotype. V gene TRBV15 combines with J gene TRBJ2-2; D call uncertain. Trimming left V 7 bases short and J 1 base short, with 10 bases between. This CDR3 region has 14 residues. CDR1 is LNHNV and CDR2 is YYDKDF in the germline V gene (reference sequence). CDR3 protein: CATTQDGNTGELFF. For the CDR3, the DNA is TGTGCCACCACTCAGGACGGGAACACCGGGGAGCTGTTTTTT. The full variable domain, completed using reference TRBV15 and TRBJ2-2, is DAMVIQNPRYQVTQFGKPVTLSCSQTLNHNVMYWYQQKSSQAPKLLFHYYDKDFNNEADTPDNFQSRRPNTSFCFLDIRSPGLGDTAMYLCATTQDGNTGELFFGEGSRLTVL.

This clonotype was seen at least ten times. The CDR3 region has the DNA TGTGCCAGCAGCCCGCTGGGCGGAGAAAAACTGTTTTTT. Its translation: CASSPLGGEKLFF. This chain connects TRBV7-9 to TRBJ1-4; D is ambiguous. This CDR3 has 13 amino acids. Trimming removed 5 bases at V and 8 bases at J, with 12 bases between. Per the germline V gene, CDR1 is SEHNR and CDR2 is FQNEAQ (reference sequence).

This sequence joins TRBV15 and TRBJ2-2, with D uncertain. Trimming shortened V by 0 bases and J by 3 bases, and 11 bases separated the two germline ends. The CDR3 spans 16 residues. Germline V CDR1 and CDR2: LNHNV, YYDKDF (reference sequence). CDR3 DNA: TGTGCCACCAGCAGAGATCGGGCAGAATACACCGGGGAGCTGTTTTTT. Encoded protein: CATSRDRAEYTGELFF.

With regard to this clonotype: Sequence at one end of the junction differs from germline and may be a read error. The chain recombines TRBV7-9 with TRBJ2-6, with TRBD1 identical over 9 bases. CDR3 length equals 17 residues. Germline V gives CDR1 SEHNR, CDR2 FQNEAQ (reference sequence). In DNA, the CDR3 is TGTGCCAGCAGCGGGGGGGACAGGGAGGCTGGGGCCAACGTTCTGACTTTC. It translates to CASSGGDREAGANVLTF.

This chain connects TRBV12-3 or TRBV12-4 to TRBJ2-5, with TRBD1 matching 7 bases. The better agreement between TRBJ2-7 and the DNA end casts doubt on the J call. CDR3 length: 16 amino acids. CDR3 DNA: TGTGCCAGCAGTTTCTACCGGGATAATAGGGGGCCCGAGCAGTACTTC. Amino acid sequence: CASSFYRDNRGPEQYF.

This clonotype was seen a few times. As DNA, the CDR3 is TGTGCCAGCAGCCAAGAGCTCCATTTGAACACCGGGGAGCTGTTTTTT. Its translation is CASSQELHLNTGELFF. The chain joins TRBV14 to TRBJ2-2, with unresolved D. This CDR3 spans 16 amino acids. V lost 0 bases, J lost 1 base, and 9 bases lay in between. Germline CDR1 is SGHDN and CDR2 is FVKESK. Full variable domain (remainder filled in from reference TRBV14 and TRBJ2-2): EAGVTQFPSHSVIEKGQTVTLRCDPISGHDNLYWYRRVMGKEIKFLLHFVKESKQDESGMPNNRFLAERTGGTYSTLKVQPAELEDSGVYFCASSQELHLNTGELFFGEGSRLTVL.

This clonotype showed up just once. The genes are TRBV19 and TRBJ1-1; D is unclear. Germline V gene sequence: CDR1 LNHDA, CDR2 SQIVND (reference sequence). CDR3 size: 14 residues. Trimming took 5 bases from V and 0 from J, leaving 10 bases between them. The CDR3 sequence is CASSRGQLNTEAFF. The CDR3 DNA is TGTGCCAGTAGTCGTGGCCAGTTGAACACTGAAGCTTTCTTT. Drawing the rest from reference TRBV19 and TRBJ1-1, the complete variable domain is DGGITQSPKYLFRKEGQNVTLSCEQNLNHDAMYWYRQDPGQGLRLIYYSQIVNDFQKGDIAEGYSVSREKKESFPLTVTSAQKNPTAFYLCASSRGQLNTEAFFGQGTRLTVV.

The chain is built from TRBV5-1 and TRBJ1-1, with D possibly TRBD1 on 6 matching bases. CDR1 and CDR2 from the germline V gene are SGHRS and YFSETQ. V lost 4 bases and J 1 base, leaving 17 bases between the germline ends. The CDR3 consists of 16 residues. As DNA, the CDR3 is TGCGCCAGCAGCCCCAAACCCGGGACAACGAACACTGAAGCTTTCTTT. Its protein is CASSPKPGTTNTEAFF.

This chain connects TRBV7-3 to TRBJ2-5; D unresolved. From germline, CDR1 is SGHTA and CDR2 FQGTGA. The CDR3 is 11 amino acids. The germline V and J ends were trimmed by 8 bases and 4 bases, with 8 bases remaining between them. CDR3 coding DNA: TGTGCCAGCGCGAGCCGAGAGACCCAGTACTTC. Protein: CASASRETQYF.